Below are 9 T cell receptor beta chains sequenced from a single sample in a study of identical twins. TCRdb itself ran the 5' RACE reads through MiXCR, one entry per CDR3 protein. In the table there are about 250,000 distinct CDR3 sequences, approximately 7.3% of which are singletons. This sample was shared with a second study, whose subject was yellow fever vaccine responses in identical twins.

Material for sequencing was CD8+ T cells sorted from blood. The receptors shown here come from a woman aged 18 to 35 in good health.

In its sample, this clonotype was seen a few times. This chain connects TRBV11-2 to TRBJ1-2, with D possibly being TRBD1 (5 bases). Per germline, CDR1 SGHAT and CDR2 FQNNGV. The CDR3 loop spans 16 amino acids. Trimming pared 2 bases from V and 4 bases from J, leaving 17 bases between. The CDR3 protein is CASSLSRDGRFYGYTF. For the CDR3, the DNA is TGTGCCAGCAGCTTATCTCGGGACGGGCGATTCTATGGCTACACCTTC.

This clonotype was found many times. The rearrangement links TRBV5-1 to TRBJ2-3, with TRBD2 matching 8 bases. The germline gives CDR1 SGHRS, CDR2 YFSETQ. The CDR3 runs 17 residues. Losses at the gene ends were 2 bases for V and 2 bases for J; bases not matched to a gene: 10. This CDR3 reads CASSLLLGSGNTDTQYF. CDR3 nucleotides: TGCGCCAGCAGCTTACTTCTCGGTAGCGGGAACACAGATACGCAGTATTTT.

This chain links TRBV20-1 with TRBJ2-7; D is unclear. Per the germline V gene, CDR1 is DFQATT and CDR2 is SNEGSKA (reference sequence). V was shortened by 0 bases and J by 7 bases, with 16 bases between the two germline ends. This CDR3 is 14 amino acids long. The CDR3 spells CSARDPSHDTEQYF. The CDR3 DNA reads as TGCAGTGCTAGAGATCCCTCACATGATACGGAGCAGTACTTC.

This clonotype has a handful of counts. The rearrangement uses TRBV5-1 and TRBJ1-4; D possibly corresponds to TRBD1 (5 bases). The V and J ends lost 1 base and 7 bases respectively, with 17 bases between them. This CDR3 region has 16 residues. Germline V gives CDR1 SGHRS, CDR2 YFSETQ. CDR3 DNA sequence: TGCGCCAGCAGCTTGCCTGACAGTGGCGGGACTGAAAAACTGTTTTTT. Translated: CASSLPDSGGTEKLFF.

At least ten counts were recorded for this clonotype. The chain employs TRBV7-2 and TRBJ1-5; 9 bases align to TRBD1. This CDR3 has 15 residues. V was pared by 1 base and J by 7 bases, with 5 bases of the junction left unmatched. The germline CDR1 and CDR2 sequences are SGHTA and FQGNSA. CDR3 coding DNA: TGTGCCAGCAGCTTAGAGACAGGGGGTCGACAGCCCCAGCATTTT. Translated, it gives CASSLETGGRQPQHF. Combining the CDR3 with reference TRBV7-2 and TRBJ1-5 gives the whole variable domain GAGVSQSPSNKVTEKGKDVELRCDPISGHTALYWYRQSLGQGLEFLIYFQGNSAPDKSGLPSDRFSAERTGGSVSTLTIQRTQQEDSAVYLCASSLETGGRQPQHFGDGTRLSIL.

A few counts support this clonotype. The CDR3 DNA reads TGCAGTGCTAGAGATCTTATTACCTCGGTCGCCAATGAGCAGTTCTTC. Its translation: CSARDLITSVANEQFF. The chain uses TRBV20-1 and TRBJ2-1, with no clear D. The CDR3 covers 16 residues. CDR1 is DFQATT, CDR2 SNEGSKA, per germline (reference sequence). Trimming stripped 0 bases from V and 6 bases from J, with 18 bases between.

CDR3 amino acids: CSAWDYSYNEQFF. The CDR3 region has the DNA TGCAGTGCTTGGGACTACTCCTACAATGAGCAGTTCTTC. The chain combines TRBV20-1 with TRBJ2-1, with 7 bases lining up with TRBD2. With 5 bases clipped from V and 0 bases from J, the junction kept 1 base outside the gene matches. Germline lookup yields CDR1 DFQATT and CDR2 SNEGSKA (reference sequence). The CDR3 is 13 amino acids.

The chain couples TRBV5-4 to TRBJ1-1; the match to TRBD1 covers 7 bases. This CDR3 region has 13 residues. Germline V gene lookup returns CDR1 SGHNT and CDR2 YYREEE (reference sequence). V shed 7 bases, J shed 7 bases, and the junction held 10 bases outside the gene matches. Written as DNA, the CDR3 is TGTGCCAGCCATTACAGGGGCGGTGATGAAGCTTTCTTT. This sequence encodes CASHYRGGDEAFF.

This sequence joins TRBV27 and TRBJ1-2, with D possibly being TRBD1 (6 bases). V lost 0 bases and J lost 3, with 14 bases in between. Germline V gives CDR1 MNHEY, CDR2 SMNVEV (reference sequence). The CDR3 loop spans 16 amino acids. CDR3 amino acids: CASSLSPPGQYYGYTF. The CDR3 DNA is TGTGCCAGCAGTTTATCACCCCCCGGACAGTACTATGGCTACACCTTC.